Each of the 19 T cell receptor beta chains below was sequenced from the same sample in a study of STAT3 mutations in large granular lymphocyte leukemia. Findings of the study overall: In T-cell large granular lymphocyte leukemia, about half of patients showed multiple immunodominant subclonotypes.

Here immunoSEQ multiplex PCR was the method, and the copy in TCRdb shows in-frame clones only, minus some. The sample lists about 3,300 clones, roughly two fifths seen once, with 55% in the top ten. Their antigen targets remain unknown. Sequencing used peripheral blood mononuclear cells. These receptors were obtained from a man aged 50 to 60 with T-cell large granular lymphocyte leukemia. Some clones in this sample may be carry-over from other donors' samples.

The chain is built from TRBV19 and TRBJ1-2, with 10 bases that match TRBD1. CDR3 length: 15 residues. V dropped 9 bases and J dropped 3; count of bases not matched to a gene: 10. The V gene's germline CDR1 is LNHDA and CDR2 SQIVND (reference sequence). The CDR3, as DNA: TGTGCCAGCAAAAATCCGGGACAGGGGTACTATGGCTACACCTTC. It translates to CASKNPGQGYYGYTF.

The chain uses TRBV7-9 and TRBJ1-2; tentatively, D is TRBD1 (5 bases). This CDR3 region has 15 residues. CDR1 is SEHNR, CDR2 FQNEAQ, per germline (reference sequence). The germline V and J ends were trimmed by 3 bases and 8 bases, with 19 bases remaining between them. The CDR3 nucleotides are TGTGCCAGCAGCTTTGGCCGCGGGGCCGTCGGGGGCTACACCTTC. It translates to CASSFGRGAVGGYTF.

This chain connects TRBV5-4 to TRBJ2-7; 8 bases map to TRBD1. V lost 0 bases to trimming and J lost 0 bases; unmatched junction nucleotides: 5. The CDR3 totals 16 residues. Germline values: CDR1 SGHNT, CDR2 YYREEE (reference sequence). The CDR3 DNA follows: TGTGCCAGCAGCTTGGGGACCGGGACAGGCTCCTACGAGCAGTACTTC. This codes for CASSLGTGTGSYEQYF.

Here the CDR3 DNA reads TGTGCCTGGAGTGTACCTCCGTCCCCCCTTTATGGCTACACCTTC. Its translation is CAWSVPPSPLYGYTF. The chain links TRBV30 to TRBJ1-2; the D is unclear. V shed 0 bases and J shed 5 bases, with 16 bases lying between them. The CDR3 has 15 residues. The germline gives CDR1 GTSNPN, CDR2 SVGIG (reference sequence).

This clone was observed a few times. The chain links TRBV29-1 to TRBJ1-4, with 8 bases fitting TRBD1. V lost 3 bases to trimming and J lost 15 bases; unmatched junction nucleotides: 9. The CDR3 totals 12 residues. The germline V gene has CDR1 SQVTM and CDR2 ANQGSEA. The CDR3 DNA follows: TGCAGCGTTGATCTATCGGACAGGGTAATGTTTTTT. Translation gives CSVDLSDRVMFF.

The gene calls are TRBV6-5 and TRBJ2-7; 9 bases line up with TRBD1. CDR1 is MNHEY, CDR2 SVGAGI, per germline. The CDR3 has 14 residues. Germline trimming cut 5 bases from V and 4 bases from J; bases unmatched to any gene: 6. The CDR3 region has the DNA TGTGCCAGCAGTCGGGACAGGGCATCATACGAGCAGTACTTC. The encoded protein is CASSRDRASYEQYF.

The chain is built from TRBV19 and TRBJ2-5; 8 positions agree with TRBD1. CDR3 length: 14 amino acids. Trimming took 7 bases from V and 4 from J; bases not matched to a gene: 8. The V gene's germline CDR1 is LNHDA and CDR2 SQIVND (reference sequence). The CDR3, as DNA: TGTGCCAGTACCGATCTTGACAGGGGAGAGACCCAGTACTTC. Protein sequence: CASTDLDRGETQYF.

This clone was seen only a few times. V and J are TRBV5-1 and TRBJ2-7, with 10 bases fitting TRBD2. Looked up from germline, CDR1 is SGHRS and CDR2 is YFSETQ. Losses at the gene ends were 0 bases for V and 4 bases for J; bases not matched to a gene: 7. The CDR3 has 16 residues. As DNA, the CDR3 is TGCGCCAGCAGCTTGGTCGCTAGCGGGAGAGGGTACGAGCAGTACTTC. This sequence encodes CASSLVASGRGYEQYF.

This clone rates as medium-sized (0.01 to 0.1%). The junction departs from germline at one end; a sequencing error may be responsible. This chain uses TRBV7-8 with TRBJ2-7; 9 bases map to TRBD1. The CDR3 has 14 amino acids. Per the germline V gene, CDR1 is SGHVS and CDR2 is FQNEAQ. The CDR3 here is CASSDTGGPYAQYF. The CDR3 nucleotides read TGTGCCAGCAGCGACACAGGGGGCCCCTACGCGCAGTACTTC. The variable domain in full, completed from reference TRBV7-8 and TRBJ2-7, reads GAGVSQSPRYKVAKRGQDVALRCDPISGHVSLFWYQQALGQGPEFLTYFQNEAQLDKSGLPSDRFFAERPEGSVSTLKIQRTQQEDSAVYLCASSDTGGPYAQYFGPGTRLTVT.

The genes are TRBV5-1 and TRBJ2-7; 7 nucleotides align to TRBD2. The germline gives CDR1 SGHRS, CDR2 YFSETQ. Unmatched junction bases numbered 4, after V lost 0 bases and J lost 4 bases. The CDR3 length is 14 residues. The CDR3 sequence: CASSLVGGGYEQYF. For the CDR3, the DNA is TGCGCCAGCAGCTTGGTTGGCGGGGGTTACGAGCAGTACTTC.

The genes are TRBV29-1 and TRBJ2-7; TRBD1 is a possible D gene (8 bases). The germline V gene has CDR1 SQVTM and CDR2 ANQGSEA. This CDR3 contains 13 residues. V lost 6 bases and J 6 bases, leaving 18 bases between the germline ends. The CDR3 bases are TGCAGCGTCCAGATTACAGGGGGGGGCGAGCAGTACTTC. Protein product: CSVQITGGGEQYF.

This clone ranks as medium-sized (0.01 to 0.1%). This chain links TRBV6-5 with TRBJ2-7, with D uncertain. The V end was cut by 4 bases, the J end by 3 bases, with 7 bases between. The germline gives CDR1 MNHEY, CDR2 SVGAGI. The CDR3 is made up of 12 amino acids. Here the CDR3 reads CASSLGNYEQYF. The CDR3 DNA reads TGTGCCAGCAGTTTAGGGAACTACGAGCAGTACTTC.

V is TRBV30 and J is TRBJ1-2, with a tentative D call TRBD1 (6 bases). Germline lookup yields CDR1 GTSNPN and CDR2 SVGIG (reference sequence). The V end lost 2 bases, the J end lost 3 bases, and 10 bases lay between the germline ends. The CDR3 extends over 13 amino acids. CDR3 sequence (DNA): TGTGCCTGGAGTTGGGGGCGCGACTATGGCTACACCTTC. It specifies CAWSWGRDYGYTF.

The J gene is TRBJ1-2, the V gene TRBV7-9; D is undetermined. Per germline, CDR1 SEHNR and CDR2 FQNEAQ (reference sequence). The CDR3 is made up of 15 amino acids. V lost 8 bases and J lost 3, with 19 bases in between. CDR3 coding DNA: TGTGCCAGCTACTCCGGTGGCCATGCATACTATGGCTACACCTTC. It encodes CASYSGGHAYYGYTF.

The sample holds a few counts of this clone. The chain joins TRBV12-5 to TRBJ2-4, with a tentative D call TRBD2 (5 bases). With 4 bases removed from V and 2 bases from J, the gap between germline ends came to 21 bases. Germline V gives CDR1 LGHNT, CDR2 FRNRAP. This CDR3 contains 18 residues. The CDR3 nucleotides read TGTGCTAGTGGTTACACCCTTGGACTTTTCCCAACCAAAAACATTCAGTACTTC. As protein: CASGYTLGLFPTKNIQYF.

The CDR3: CASSPQGSPGRETQYF. The CDR3 DNA reads as TGTGCCAGCAGCCCCCAGGGTTCCCCGGGCCGGGAGACCCAGTACTTC. This chain joins TRBV5-6 and TRBJ2-5; D perhaps matches TRBD1 (5 bases). From germline, CDR1 is SGHDT and CDR2 YYEEEE. The length of the CDR3 is 16 residues. With 4 bases removed from V and 5 bases from J, the gap between germline ends came to 21 bases. Full variable domain (rest looked up from reference TRBV5-6 and TRBJ2-5): DAGVTQSPTHLIKTRGQQVTLRCSPKSGHDTVSWYQQALGQGPQFIFQYYEEEERQRGNFPDRFSGHQFPNYSSELNVNALLLGDSALYLCASSPQGSPGRETQYFGPGTRLLVL.

The rearrangement uses TRBV13 and TRBJ1-4; D uncertain. Germline CDR1 and CDR2: PRHDT and FYEKMQ (reference sequence). Trimming took off 0 bases at V and 9 bases at J, with 5 bases between the two ends. This CDR3 has 12 residues. CDR3 protein: CASSLGSQKLFF. The CDR3 DNA reads TGTGCCAGCAGCTTAGGTAGTCAAAAACTGTTTTTT. Looking up the rest from reference TRBV13 and TRBJ1-4 gives the full variable domain: AAGVIQSPRHLIKEKRETATLKCYPIPRHDTVYWYQQGPGQDPQFLISFYEKMQSDKGSIPDRFSAQQFSDYHSELNMSSLELGDSALYFCASSLGSQKLFFGSGTQLSVL.

This chain connects TRBV6-5 to TRBJ1-2; D is perhaps TRBD1 (5 bases). The CDR3 loop spans 13 amino acids. The ends were cut back, 7 bases at V and 7 bases at J, with 16 bases in the middle. Germline CDR1 reads MNHEY; CDR2 reads SVGAGI. CDR3 sequence (DNA): TGTGCCAGCACCGAACACGGGGGAGCTGGCTACACCTTC. This translates into CASTEHGGAGYTF.

This clone was found a few times. This rearrangement joins TRBV5-1 to TRBJ2-3; TRBD1 matches at 7 bases. V dropped 0 bases and J dropped 4; count of bases not matched to a gene: 11. The CDR3 runs 17 residues. Germline V gives CDR1 SGHRS, CDR2 YFSETQ. CDR3 amino acids: CASSLAAGGSGADTQYF. CDR3 DNA sequence: TGCGCCAGCAGCTTGGCGGCAGGGGGAAGTGGAGCAGATACGCAGTATTTT.